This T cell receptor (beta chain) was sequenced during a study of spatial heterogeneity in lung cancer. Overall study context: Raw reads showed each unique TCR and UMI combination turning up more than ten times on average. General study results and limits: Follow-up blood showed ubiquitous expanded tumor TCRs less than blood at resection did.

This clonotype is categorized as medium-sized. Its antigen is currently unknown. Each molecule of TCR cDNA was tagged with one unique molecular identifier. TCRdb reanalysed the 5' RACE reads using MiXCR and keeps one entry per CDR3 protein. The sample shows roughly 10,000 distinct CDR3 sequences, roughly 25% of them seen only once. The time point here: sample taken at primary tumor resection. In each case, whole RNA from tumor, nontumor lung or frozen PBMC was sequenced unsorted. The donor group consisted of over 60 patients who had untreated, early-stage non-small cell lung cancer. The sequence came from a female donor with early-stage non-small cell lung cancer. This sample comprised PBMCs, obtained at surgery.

The CDR3 DNA sequence: TGTGCCATCAGGCAGGCAGCCCAAGAGACCCAGTACTTC. It yields the protein CAIRQAAQETQYF. The V call is TRBV10-3, the J call TRBJ2-5; D remains unclear. Germline values: CDR1 ENHRY, CDR2 SYGVKD. The CDR3 covers 13 residues. The V end lost 6 bases, the J end lost 1 base, and 9 bases lay between the germline ends.